The following is a T cell receptor (beta chain) sequence with its context. No antigen is known for it. One entry per CDR3 protein, called by TCRdb with MiXCR from the reads. The sample lists some 940,000 distinct CDR3 sequences, roughly 31% seen once, with over 10% in the top ten. This entry is derived from a study of T cell repertoires in cytomegalovirus infection. The overall study: Matching HLA type, along with CMV infection, was indicated by public TCR beta signatures.

This CDR3 contains 17 residues. Unmatched junction bases numbered 7, after V lost 2 bases and J lost 2 bases. Germline CDR1 MDHEN, CDR2 SYDVKM. This sequence was found in a human donor in good health (CMV status not recorded). Some clones in this sample may be carry-over from other donors' samples. The sample was cultured CD8+ T cells from PBMCs, taken from culture after CMV antigen stimulation. This chain uses TRBV28 with TRBJ2-3, with 10 bases matching TRBD1. The CDR3 DNA sequence: TGTGCCAGCAGTTTAGGGGACGACAGGGGGCTCACAGATACGCAGTATTTT. This codes for CASSLGDDRGLTDTQYF.